This TCR beta chain stems from a study of CD8 T cells in Susac syndrome. This CDR3 region has 13 residues. Germline values: CDR1 SGDLS, CDR2 YYNGEE. V lost 4 bases to trimming and J lost 5 bases, with 13 bases between them. With random hexamers, roughly 0.45 to 1 ug RNA was reverse transcribed. TCRdb itself ran the immunoSEQ multiplex PCR reads through MiXCR, one entry per CDR3 protein. The sample holds 330,000 or so distinct CDR3 sequences, approximately 91% seen once. Sequenced input: CD8+ T cells from PBMCs. J is TRBJ2-7 and V is TRBV9; either TRBD1 or TRBD2 may fit D (5 bases each). The source is a human donor with multiple sclerosis. CDR3 in amino acids: CASSTRGRDEQYF. CDR3 bases: TGTGCCAGCAGCACACGGGGACGGGACGAGCAGTACTTC.